This passage covers 21 T cell receptor beta chains from one sample sequenced in a study of T-cell memory formation after mild COVID-19. TCRdb re-analysed the 5' RACE reads in MiXCR, keeping a single row per CDR3 protein. The table has around 250,000 distinct CDR3 sequences, around 15% seen once. Sequenced sample: PBMCs or a T cell subset sorted from them (not recorded which). The receptors were gathered from a man between 18 and 29 years old who had mild COVID-19 (a few samples of this study predate the infection). Cell type and time point are not known.

The J gene is TRBJ1-2, the V gene TRBV20-1, with D possibly matching TRBD1 (5 bases). Trimming stripped 3 bases from V and 10 bases from J, with 15 bases between. The CDR3 consists of 12 residues. CDR1 and CDR2 from the germline V gene are DFQATT and SNEGSKA (reference sequence). The CDR3 sequence: CSAREDKGVYTF. In DNA form, the CDR3 reads TGCAGTGCTAGGGAGGACAAGGGAGTCTACACCTTC.

The chain is built from TRBV9 and TRBJ2-5; D might be TRBD1 or TRBD2, each matching 5 bases. In germline, CDR1 is SGDLS, CDR2 YYNGEE. Trimming took 0 bases from V and 2 from J, leaving 11 bases between them. CDR3 size: 15 residues. The CDR3 nucleotides read TGTGCCAGCAGCGTAGGAGGGGCGAGACAAGAGACCCAGTACTTC. This codes for CASSVGGARQETQYF.

The chain carries TRBV7-2 and TRBJ2-3; the D gene is possibly TRBD2 (6 bases). This CDR3 is 16 amino acids long. CDR1 and CDR2 from the germline V gene are SGHTA and FQGNSA. Trimming cost V 7 bases and J 0 bases, with 17 bases left between them. For the CDR3, the DNA is TGTGCCAGCACCTATGGGACTTATACTAGCACAGATACGCAGTATTTT. Amino acids: CASTYGTYTSTDTQYF.

CDR3 sequence reads: CASSDEQASNTGELFF. The DNA of the CDR3 is TGTGCCAGCAGTGATGAACAGGCTTCGAACACCGGGGAGCTGTTTTTT. V gene TRBV2 combines with J gene TRBJ2-2; possibly TRBD1 for D (5 bases). Per germline, CDR1 SNHLY and CDR2 FYNNEI. Trimming cost V 3 bases and J 0 bases, with 11 bases left between them. This CDR3 contains 16 residues.

This chain links TRBV6-2 or TRBV6-3 with TRBJ2-1; D remains ambiguous. The CDR3 is made up of 12 amino acids. Trimming removed 5 bases at V and 7 bases at J, with 9 bases between. CDR1 MNHEY and CDR2 SVGEGT come from the germline V gene. CDR3 bases: TGTGCCAGCAGTCCAGCTAGAAATGAGCAGTTCTTC. Translated: CASSPARNEQFF.

This chain joins TRBV6-6 and TRBJ1-5; 7 nucleotides line up with TRBD1. CDR1 and CDR2 (germline): MNHNY, SVGAGI (reference sequence). V was pared by 4 bases and J by 5 bases, with 8 bases of the junction left unmatched. The CDR3 loop spans 15 amino acids. Here the CDR3 reads CASSWGQGGYQPQHF. The CDR3 DNA sequence: TGTGCCAGCAGTTGGGGCCAGGGGGGTTATCAGCCCCAGCATTTT.

The J gene is TRBJ2-1, the V gene TRBV5-5; 9 nucleotides line up with TRBD2. V shed 4 bases, J shed 0 bases, and the junction held 11 bases outside the gene matches. The CDR3 runs 18 residues. Germline lookup yields CDR1 SGHKS and CDR2 YYEKEE (reference sequence). The CDR3 DNA sequence: TGTGCCAGCAGCCCGGGGGGCCTAGCGGGGTCCTCCTACAATGAGCAGTTCTTC. This encodes CASSPGGLAGSSYNEQFF.

This clonotype was observed at least ten times. V gene TRBV20-1 combines with J gene TRBJ1-1, with D unclear. Trimming stripped 5 bases from V and 3 bases from J, with 10 bases between. Germline V gene sequence: CDR1 DFQATT, CDR2 SNEGSKA (reference sequence). This CDR3 spans 12 amino acids. The CDR3 region has the DNA TGCAGTGCTGGCCGCGGGGACACTGAAGCTTTCTTT. The encoded protein is CSAGRGDTEAFF.

This clonotype has only a few counts. This chain joins TRBV19 and TRBJ1-1; D gene ambiguous. CDR3 size: 17 residues. CDR1 LNHDA and CDR2 SQIVND come from the germline V gene (reference sequence). V was clipped by 6 bases and J by 5 bases, with 25 bases between them. In DNA, the CDR3 is TGTGCCAGTAGAAAGTCGGCCGTGGGCAGAGGGAAGACTGAAGCTTTCTTT. Protein: CASRKSAVGRGKTEAFF.

The V call is TRBV18, the J call TRBJ2-7, with D possibly TRBD1 on 5 matching bases. The CDR3 consists of 12 residues. CDR1 KGHSH and CDR2 LQKENI come from the germline V gene. The V gene lost 10 bases and the J gene lost 0 bases, with 10 bases spanning the gap. CDR3 in amino acids: CATADNSYEQYF. In nucleotides, the CDR3 is TGTGCCACCGCGGACAACTCCTACGAGCAGTACTTC.

The J gene is TRBJ1-2, the V gene TRBV12-3 or TRBV12-4; D is possibly TRBD1 (6 bases). The V and J ends lost 5 bases and 4 bases respectively, with 11 bases between them. This CDR3 is built from 13 residues. This CDR3 is CASSGQRTYGYTF. The DNA of the CDR3 is TGTGCCAGCAGTGGACAGCGTACCTATGGCTACACCTTC.

A few counts support this clonotype. This sequence joins TRBV7-6 and TRBJ1-3; D remains unclear. Trimming stripped 6 bases from V and 0 bases from J, with 9 bases between. The CDR3 loop spans 14 amino acids. Germline CDR1 and CDR2: SGHVS and FNYEAQ. The chain's CDR3 is CASSQESSGNTIYF. CDR3 bases: TGTGCCAGCAGTCAGGAGAGCTCTGGAAACACCATATATTTT.

There are many counts of this clonotype. The chain joins TRBV5-1 to TRBJ2-3; 9 bases are shared with TRBD2. The CDR3 length is 16 residues. CDR1 is SGHRS, CDR2 YFSETQ, per germline. V lost 4 bases, J lost 0 bases, and 6 bases stayed unmatched. In DNA, the CDR3 is TGCGCCAGCAGCGCGGGACTAGCAATTAGCACAGATACGCAGTATTTT. This gives the protein CASSAGLAISTDTQYF.

This clonotype came up a few times. The rearrangement uses TRBV28 and TRBJ2-2; no firm D call. V lost 5 bases to trimming and J lost 5 bases, with 12 bases between them. Germline CDR1 MDHEN, CDR2 SYDVKM. CDR3 length: 14 residues. CDR3 sequence (DNA): TGTGCCAGCAGTCGGGCCGCTTGGACCGGGGAGCTGTTTTTT. This translates into CASSRAAWTGELFF. The full variable domain, completed using reference TRBV28 and TRBJ2-2, is DVKVTQSSRYLVKRTGEKVFLECVQDMDHENMFWYRQDPGLGLRLIYFSYDVKMKEKGDIPEGYSVSREKKERFSLILESASTNQTSMYLCASSRAAWTGELFFGEGSRLTVL.

The rearrangement uses TRBV6-2 or TRBV6-3 and TRBJ1-6; D call uncertain. Trimming left V 0 bases short and J 3 bases short, with 0 bases between. The CDR3 extends over 13 amino acids. Germline V lookup: CDR1 MNHEY, CDR2 SVGEGT. In DNA, the CDR3 is TGTGCCAGCAGTTACTCCTATAATTCACCCCTCCACTTT. This codes for CASSYSYNSPLHF.

This clonotype was picked up many times. This sequence joins TRBV5-5 and TRBJ1-5, with 7 bases aligning to TRBD1. The germline V gene encodes CDR1 SGHKS and CDR2 YYEKEE (reference sequence). The CDR3 is 14 residues long. Unmatched junction bases numbered 2, after V lost 3 bases and J lost 2 bases. The CDR3 bases are TGTGCCAGCAGCTCAGGGGGTGGCAATCAGCCCCAGCATTTT. Translating it yields CASSSGGGNQPQHF.

The rearrangement links TRBV9 to TRBJ1-2; a weak D match, TRBD1 (6 bases). Germline loops: CDR1 SGDLS, CDR2 YYNGEE. Trimming took 4 bases from V and 5 from J, leaving 15 bases between them. The CDR3 spans 14 residues. CDR3 in amino acids: CASSTHREGYGYTF. The CDR3 nucleotides are TGTGCCAGCAGCACCCACAGGGAAGGATATGGCTACACCTTC.

V is TRBV5-1 and J is TRBJ1-6, with unresolved D. Trimming removed 0 bases at V and 7 bases at J, with 17 bases between. CDR1 SGHRS and CDR2 YFSETQ come from the germline V gene. The CDR3 loop spans 17 amino acids. This chain's CDR3 is CASSLVEGGRKNSPLHF. The DNA of the CDR3 is TGCGCCAGCAGCTTGGTGGAGGGAGGGAGGAAAAATTCACCCCTCCACTTT. The variable domain in full, completed from reference TRBV5-1 and TRBJ1-6, reads KAGVTQTPRYLIKTRGQQVTLSCSPISGHRSVSWYQQTPGQGLQFLFEYFSETQRNKGNFPGRFSGRQFSNSRSEMNVSTLELGDSALYLCASSLVEGGRKNSPLHFGNGTRLTVT.

V and J are TRBV10-3 and TRBJ2-1, with D perhaps being TRBD1 or TRBD2 (5 bases each). The V end was cut by 0 bases, the J end by 2 bases, with 11 bases between. Germline values: CDR1 ENHRY, CDR2 SYGVKD. This CDR3 region has 16 residues. DNA for the CDR3: TGTGCCATCAGTGAGTCGTCAGGGAGAACCTACAATGAGCAGTTCTTC. Encoded protein: CAISESSGRTYNEQFF.

This clonotype was recorded a few times. This rearrangement joins TRBV20-1 to TRBJ1-1; D remains unclear. Germline V gene data show CDR1 as DFQATT and CDR2 as SNEGSKA (reference sequence). V was trimmed by 6 bases and J by 8 bases, leaving 16 bases between them. There are 12 residues in the CDR3. The CDR3 DNA reads TGCAGTGCCCGGCTCGGGGAGAGGGAAGCTTTCTTT. Protein: CSARLGEREAFF.

Only a few counts were recorded for this clonotype. The chain couples TRBV20-1 to TRBJ2-7; TRBD2 might be the D (6 bases). The V and J ends lost 4 bases and 4 bases respectively, with 17 bases between them. Germline V gene lookup returns CDR1 DFQATT and CDR2 SNEGSKA (reference sequence). The CDR3 contains 14 residues. The CDR3 here is CSATMTSRGYEQYF. Here the CDR3 DNA reads TGCAGTGCTACTATGACTAGTCGAGGGTACGAGCAGTACTTC.